This TCR beta chain was obtained from a study of T cells in tuberculosis. Generated by immunoSEQ multiplex PCR, the TCRdb table keeps only in-frame clones and is missing some. Counted here are about 36,000 clones, roughly 92% occurring once; the ten biggest clones make up 6% to 7.5%. V trimming: 8 bases; J trimming: 4 bases; junction bases outside the gene matches: 10. Germline CDR1 LGHNA, CDR2 YNFKEQ. This CDR3 region has 14 residues. The rearrangement uses TRBV4-2 and TRBJ2-7, with TRBD1 identical over 8 bases. The clonotype comes from a donor between 10 and 35 years old with latent tuberculosis or without tuberculosis infection. Sequencing input: PBMCs. The CDR3 bases are TGTGCCAGCGGCCGAGGGACAGGCCTATACGAGCAGTACTTC. Its protein is CASGRGTGLYEQYF.